Listed below are T cell receptor beta chains from one sample, sequenced in a study of OX40 agonist ivuxolimab in advanced cancers. TCRdb's copy holds only in-frame clones and misses some; the assay was immunoSEQ multiplex PCR. The data hold tens of thousands of clones, with 89% observed a single time. The starting material was CD4+ or CD8+ T cells sorted from blood, obtained in a trial of the OX40 agonist ivuxolimab. All receptors come from an adult with an advanced solid tumor such as melanoma, head and neck, liver or kidney cancer. CDR3s include the opening cysteine and the closing phenylalanine or tryptophan. A D gene is named only where the DNA matches it firmly. The size entry is marked missing in some rows and otherwise reads once, few, many or a size class.

clone_size | d_call | j_call | v_call | cdr3_aa | cdr3_nt
once | TRBD2 | TRBJ2-1 | TRBV19 | CASSFSGGAVTEQFF | TGTGCCAGTAGTTTTAGCGGGGGGGCCGTCACTGAGCAGTTCTTC
NA | NA | TRBJ2-3 | TRBV28 | CASSLRDTQYF | TGTGCCAGCAGTTTACGTGATACGCAGTATTTT
NA | TRBD1 | TRBJ1-3 | TRBV30 | CAWYRDRALKSIYF | TGTGCCTGGTACCGGGACAGGGCGCTGAAGTCCATATATTTT
NA | TRBD1 | TRBJ2-1 | TRBV28 | CASSYITGGYVRNEQFF | TGTGCCAGCAGTTATATTACAGGGGGATACGTAAGGAATGAGCAGTTCTTC
few | NA | TRBJ1-6 | TRBV2 | CASSVQTNNSPLHF | TGTGCCAGCAGTGTACAGACAAACAATTCACCCCTCCACTTT
NA | TRBD2 | TRBJ2-1 | TRBV9 | CASSVTSGKVYNEQFF | TGTGCCAGCAGCGTTACTAGCGGGAAGGTCTACAATGAGCAGTTCTTC
NA | NA | TRBJ1-5 | TRBV6-5 | CASKSEGNSYQPQHF | TGTGCCAGCAAGTCGGAAGGAAACAGCTATCAGCCCCAGCATTTT
NA | NA | TRBJ2-5 | TRBV29-1 | CSVETETQYF | TGCAGCGTTGAAACCGAGACCCAGTACTTC
NA | TRBD1 | TRBJ2-7 | TRBV11-2 | CASSAIRTGRHEQYF | TGTGCCAGCAGCGCGATCCGGACAGGGCGCCACGAGCAGTACTTC
NA | NA | TRBJ2-3 | TRBV5-6 | CASSSTRTDTQYF | TGTGCCAGCAGCTCGACTAGAACAGATACGCAGTATTTT
NA | NA | TRBJ2-5 | TRBV7-2 | CASSLLGVGQLQETQYF | TGTGCCAGCAGCTTGTTGGGGGTAGGACAGCTCCAAGAGACCCAGTACTTC
NA | TRBD1 | TRBJ1-2 | TRBV19 | CASRQDRADGYTF | TGTGCCAGTAGACAGGACAGGGCGGACGGCTACACCTTC
NA | NA | TRBJ2-6 | TRBV7-2 | CASSIRAYGANVLTF | TGTGCCAGCAGCATAAGGGCGTATGGGGCCAACGTCCTGACTTTC
NA | NA | TRBJ1-1 | TRBV5-1 | CASSPGGGTEAFF | TGCGCCAGCAGCCCCGGGGGGGGAACTGAAGCTTTCTTT
NA | NA | TRBJ2-7 | TRBV15 | CATSRDVSTYEQYF | TGTGCCACCAGCAGAGATGTGAGCACCTACGAGCAGTACTTC
NA | NA | TRBJ1-1 | TRBV18 | CASSPGANTEAFF | TGTGCCAGCTCACCGGGAGCGAACACTGAAGCTTTCTTT